The clone carrying this TCR beta chain occurred a few times. Germline CDR1 and CDR2: DFQATT and SNEGSKA (reference sequence). The V gene end was trimmed by 0 bases and the J gene end by 2 bases; junction bases not matched to a gene: 5. This CDR3 is 16 amino acids long. TCRdb fed the 5' RACE reads into MiXCR, producing one record per CDR3 protein. Of 85,000 to 100,000 distinct CDR3 sequences listed, around 10% were seen once; the top ten hold around 5.1%. The record originates from a study of early T cells in non-severe SARS-CoV-2 infection. This clonotype was sampled from an adult who was a healthcare worker with PCR-confirmed SARS-CoV-2 infection or an uninfected control (not recorded which). Specimen: whole blood. J is TRBJ2-1 and V is TRBV20-1; 9 bases map to TRBD2. CDR3 sequence (DNA): TGCAGTGCTAGAGATTGGCGGGGGGGCCCCTACAATGAGCAGTTCTTC. Protein: CSARDWRGGPYNEQFF.